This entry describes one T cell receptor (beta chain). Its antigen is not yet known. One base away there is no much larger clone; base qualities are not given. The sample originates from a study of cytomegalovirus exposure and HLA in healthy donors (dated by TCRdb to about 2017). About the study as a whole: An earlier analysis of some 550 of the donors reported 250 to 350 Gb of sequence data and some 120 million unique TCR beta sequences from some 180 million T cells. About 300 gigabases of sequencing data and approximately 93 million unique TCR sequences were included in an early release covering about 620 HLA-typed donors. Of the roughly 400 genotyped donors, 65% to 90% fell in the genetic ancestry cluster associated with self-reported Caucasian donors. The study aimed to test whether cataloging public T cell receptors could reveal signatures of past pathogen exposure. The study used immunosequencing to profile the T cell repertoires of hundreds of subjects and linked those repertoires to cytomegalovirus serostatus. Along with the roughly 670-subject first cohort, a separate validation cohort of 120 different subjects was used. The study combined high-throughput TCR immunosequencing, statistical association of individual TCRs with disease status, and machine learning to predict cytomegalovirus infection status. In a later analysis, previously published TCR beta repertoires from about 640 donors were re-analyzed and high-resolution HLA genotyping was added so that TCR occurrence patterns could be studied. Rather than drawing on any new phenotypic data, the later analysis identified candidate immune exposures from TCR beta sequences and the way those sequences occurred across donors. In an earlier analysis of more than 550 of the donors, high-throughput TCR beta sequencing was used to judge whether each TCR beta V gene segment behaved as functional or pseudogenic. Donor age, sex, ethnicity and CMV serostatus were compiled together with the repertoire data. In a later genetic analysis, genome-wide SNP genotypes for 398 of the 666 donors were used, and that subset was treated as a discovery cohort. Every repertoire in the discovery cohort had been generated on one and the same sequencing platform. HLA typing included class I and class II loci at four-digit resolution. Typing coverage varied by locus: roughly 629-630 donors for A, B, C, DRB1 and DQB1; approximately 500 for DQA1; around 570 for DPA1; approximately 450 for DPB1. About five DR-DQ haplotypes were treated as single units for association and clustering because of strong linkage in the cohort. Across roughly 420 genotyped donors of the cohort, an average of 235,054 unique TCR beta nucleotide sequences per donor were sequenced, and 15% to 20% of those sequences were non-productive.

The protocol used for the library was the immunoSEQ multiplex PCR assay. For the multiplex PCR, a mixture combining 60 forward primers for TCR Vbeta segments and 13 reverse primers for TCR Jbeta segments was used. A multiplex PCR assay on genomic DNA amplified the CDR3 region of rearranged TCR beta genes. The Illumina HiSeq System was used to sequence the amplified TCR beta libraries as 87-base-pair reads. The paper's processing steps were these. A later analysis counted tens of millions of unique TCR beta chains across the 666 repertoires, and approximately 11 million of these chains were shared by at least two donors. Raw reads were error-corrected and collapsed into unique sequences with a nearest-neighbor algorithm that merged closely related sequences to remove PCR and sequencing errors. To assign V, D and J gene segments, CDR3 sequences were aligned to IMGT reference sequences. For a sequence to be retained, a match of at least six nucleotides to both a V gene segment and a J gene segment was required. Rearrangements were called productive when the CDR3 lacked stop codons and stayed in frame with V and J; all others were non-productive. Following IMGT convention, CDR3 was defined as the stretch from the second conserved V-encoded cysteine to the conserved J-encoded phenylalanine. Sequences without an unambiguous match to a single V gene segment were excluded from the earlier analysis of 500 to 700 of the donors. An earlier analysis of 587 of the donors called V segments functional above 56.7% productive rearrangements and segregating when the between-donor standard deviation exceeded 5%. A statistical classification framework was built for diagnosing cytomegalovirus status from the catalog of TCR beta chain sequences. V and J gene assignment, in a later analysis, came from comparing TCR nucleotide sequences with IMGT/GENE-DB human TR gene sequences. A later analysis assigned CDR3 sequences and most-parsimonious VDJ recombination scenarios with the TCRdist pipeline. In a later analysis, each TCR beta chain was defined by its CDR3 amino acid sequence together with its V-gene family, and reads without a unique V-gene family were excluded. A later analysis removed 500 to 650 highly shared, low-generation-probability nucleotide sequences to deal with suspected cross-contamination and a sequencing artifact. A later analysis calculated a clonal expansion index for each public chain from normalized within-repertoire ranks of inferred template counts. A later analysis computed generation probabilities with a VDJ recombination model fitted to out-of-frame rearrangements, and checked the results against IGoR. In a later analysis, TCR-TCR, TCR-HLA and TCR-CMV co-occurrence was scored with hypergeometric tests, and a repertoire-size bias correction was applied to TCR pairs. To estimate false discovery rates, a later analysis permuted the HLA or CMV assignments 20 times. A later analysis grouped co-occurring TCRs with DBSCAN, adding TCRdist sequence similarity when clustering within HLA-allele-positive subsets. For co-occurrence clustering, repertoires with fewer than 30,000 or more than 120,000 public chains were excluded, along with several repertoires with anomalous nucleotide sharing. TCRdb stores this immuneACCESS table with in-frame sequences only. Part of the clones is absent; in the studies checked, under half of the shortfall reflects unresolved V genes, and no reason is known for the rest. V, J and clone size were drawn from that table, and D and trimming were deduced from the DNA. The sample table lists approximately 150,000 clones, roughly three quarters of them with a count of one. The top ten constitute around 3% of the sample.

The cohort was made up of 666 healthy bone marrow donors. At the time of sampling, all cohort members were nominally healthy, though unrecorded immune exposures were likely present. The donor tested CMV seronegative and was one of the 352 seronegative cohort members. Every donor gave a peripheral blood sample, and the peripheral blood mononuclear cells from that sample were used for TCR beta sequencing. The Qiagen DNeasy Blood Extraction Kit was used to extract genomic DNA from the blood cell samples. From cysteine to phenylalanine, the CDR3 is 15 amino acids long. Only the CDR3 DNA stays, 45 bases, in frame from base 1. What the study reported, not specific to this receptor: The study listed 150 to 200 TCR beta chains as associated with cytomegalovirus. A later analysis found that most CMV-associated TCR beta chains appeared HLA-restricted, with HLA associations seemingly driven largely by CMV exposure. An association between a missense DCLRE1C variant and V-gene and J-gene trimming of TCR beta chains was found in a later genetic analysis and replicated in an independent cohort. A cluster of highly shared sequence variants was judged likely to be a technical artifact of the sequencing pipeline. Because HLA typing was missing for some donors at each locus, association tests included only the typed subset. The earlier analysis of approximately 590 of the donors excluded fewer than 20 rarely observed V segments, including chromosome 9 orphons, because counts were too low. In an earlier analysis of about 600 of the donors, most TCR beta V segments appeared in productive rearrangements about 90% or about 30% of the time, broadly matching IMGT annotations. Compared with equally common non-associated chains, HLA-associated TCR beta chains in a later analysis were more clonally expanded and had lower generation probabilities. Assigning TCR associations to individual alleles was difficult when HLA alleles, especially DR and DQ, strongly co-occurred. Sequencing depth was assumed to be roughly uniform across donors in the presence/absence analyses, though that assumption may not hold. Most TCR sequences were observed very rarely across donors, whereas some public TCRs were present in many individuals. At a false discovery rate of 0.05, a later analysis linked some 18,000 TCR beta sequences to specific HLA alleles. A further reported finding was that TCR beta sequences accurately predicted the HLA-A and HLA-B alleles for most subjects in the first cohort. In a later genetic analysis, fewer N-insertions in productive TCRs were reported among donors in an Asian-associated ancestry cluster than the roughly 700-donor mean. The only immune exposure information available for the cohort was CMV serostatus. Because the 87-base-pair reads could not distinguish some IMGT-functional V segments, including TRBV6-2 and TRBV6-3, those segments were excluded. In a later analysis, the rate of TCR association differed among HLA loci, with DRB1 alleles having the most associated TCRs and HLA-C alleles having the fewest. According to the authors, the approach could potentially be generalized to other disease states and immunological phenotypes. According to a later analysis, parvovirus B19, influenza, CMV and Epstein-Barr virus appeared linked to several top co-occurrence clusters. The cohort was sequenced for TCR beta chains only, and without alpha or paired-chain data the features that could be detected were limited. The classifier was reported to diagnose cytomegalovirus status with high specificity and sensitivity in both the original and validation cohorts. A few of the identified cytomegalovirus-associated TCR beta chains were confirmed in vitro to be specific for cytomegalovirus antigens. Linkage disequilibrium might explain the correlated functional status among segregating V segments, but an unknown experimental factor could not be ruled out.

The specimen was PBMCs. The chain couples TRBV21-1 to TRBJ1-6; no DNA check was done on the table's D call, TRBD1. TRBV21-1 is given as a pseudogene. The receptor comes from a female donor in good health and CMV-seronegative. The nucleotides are TGTGCCAGCAGCGGCCGACAGGGCTCGAGAGCACCCCTCCACTTT. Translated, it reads CASSGRQGSRAPLHF.